These T cell receptor beta chains were read from a single sample in a study of regulatory T cells in long-lasting Graves disease. TCRdb re-derived calls from the multiplex PCR reads in MiXCR, one entry per CDR3 protein. The sample lists roughly 400,000 distinct CDR3 sequences, 15% occurring once. Another study also made use of these data, one on T cells in Graves' hyperthyroidism and ophthalmopathy.

Sequenced here: peripheral blood mononuclear cells (PBMCs), sampled at new diagnosis, from a patient treated with antithyroid drugs. The receptor set was obtained from a woman aged 40 to 49 with Graves disease. Both conserved end residues are part of each CDR3. Fields, in order: J gene, V gene, CDR3 length, D gene, clone size, CDR3 DNA, CDR3 protein. The D gene is left open where the match is weak. Only some rows state a clone size, as once, few, many or a class for expanded clones.

j_gene: TRBJ2-7
v_gene: TRBV6-1
len: 16
d_gene: TRBD2
abundance: many
CDR3nt: TGTGCCAGCAGCTCGCTGACTCTAGCGGGCCCTTACGAGCAGTACTTC
CDR3aa: CASSSLTLAGPYEQYF

j_gene: TRBJ2-7
v_gene: TRBV4-1
len: 16
d_gene: -
abundance: few
CDR3nt: TGCGCCAGCAGCCAAGATTCCGGGTACAGGTCCTACGAGCAGTACTTC
CDR3aa: CASSQDSGYRSYEQYF

j_gene: TRBJ2-1
v_gene: TRBV5-4
len: 14
d_gene: -
abundance: -
CDR3nt: TGTGCCAGCAGCGCGACAGGACTACGCAATGAGCAGTTCTTC
CDR3aa: CASSATGLRNEQFF

j_gene: TRBJ2-2
v_gene: TRBV4-1
len: 18
d_gene: TRBD2
abundance: -
CDR3nt: TGCGCCAGCAGCCAACCTCTAGCGGGCCTAACGAACACCGGGGAGCTGTTTTTT
CDR3aa: CASSQPLAGLTNTGELFF

j_gene: TRBJ2-1
v_gene: TRBV28
len: 15
d_gene: -
abundance: many
CDR3nt: TGTGCCAGCAGTTTATTAGGGCCCTCCTACAATGAGCAGTTCTTC
CDR3aa: CASSLLGPSYNEQFF

j_gene: TRBJ2-7
v_gene: TRBV11-3
len: 17
d_gene: -
abundance: many
CDR3nt: TGTGCCAGCAGCCCTCAACCTTGGGCAGAGACCGCCTACGAGCAGTACTTC
CDR3aa: CASSPQPWAETAYEQYF

j_gene: TRBJ1-6
v_gene: TRBV6-1
len: 15
d_gene: -
abundance: many
CDR3nt: TGTGCCAGCAGCCCCTGGAGCTCCTATAATTCACCCCTCCACTTT
CDR3aa: CASSPWSSYNSPLHF

j_gene: TRBJ1-2
v_gene: TRBV5-8
len: 14
d_gene: -
abundance: -
CDR3nt: TGTGCCAGCAGCTTAGAGGCAGGGACCTATGGCTACACCTTC
CDR3aa: CASSLEAGTYGYTF

j_gene: TRBJ1-2
v_gene: TRBV29-1
len: 15
d_gene: TRBD1
abundance: -
CDR3nt: TGCAGCGTTGTGGCCGGGACAGGGGGTTCGCGGGGCTACACCTTC
CDR3aa: CSVVAGTGGSRGYTF

j_gene: TRBJ1-6
v_gene: TRBV6-1
len: 16
d_gene: -
abundance: few
CDR3nt: TGTGCCAGCAGTCACGGGGGGACCTTCGATAATTCACCCCTCCACTTT
CDR3aa: CASSHGGTFDNSPLHF

j_gene: TRBJ2-5
v_gene: TRBV27
len: 15
d_gene: TRBD2
abundance: many
CDR3nt: TGTGCCAGCAGTCCAGGACTAGCCTGGTCGGAGACCCAGTACTTC
CDR3aa: CASSPGLAWSETQYF

j_gene: TRBJ1-2
v_gene: TRBV29-1
len: 12
d_gene: -
abundance: few
CDR3nt: TGCAGCGTTGAGGAGGAGGGATATGGCTACACCTTC
CDR3aa: CSVEEEGYGYTF

j_gene: TRBJ2-1
v_gene: TRBV28
len: 16
d_gene: -
abundance: many
CDR3nt: TGTGCCAGCAGTTTAAATCCGGGAAGCTCCTACAATGAGCAGTTCTTC
CDR3aa: CASSLNPGSSYNEQFF

j_gene: TRBJ2-1
v_gene: TRBV13
len: 15
d_gene: TRBD2
abundance: many
CDR3nt: TGTGCCAGCAGCTTAGGACTAGCGGGAGGCGAAGGACAGTTCTTC
CDR3aa: CASSLGLAGGEGQFF

j_gene: TRBJ2-1
v_gene: TRBV12-3/TRBV12-4
len: 15
d_gene: TRBD2
abundance: -
CDR3nt: TGTGCCAGCAGTTTAGACCAAGCGGGGAACAATGAGCAGTTCTTC
CDR3aa: CASSLDQAGNNEQFF

j_gene: TRBJ2-2
v_gene: TRBV6-2/TRBV6-3
len: 15
d_gene: -
abundance: few
CDR3nt: TGTGCCAGCAGTTTGTTCGGGGGAGGCGCCGGGGAGCTGTTTTTT
CDR3aa: CASSLFGGGAGELFF